One and the same sample provided the 5 T cell receptor beta chains below, sequenced in a study of T cell repertoires in cytomegalovirus infection (dated by TCRdb to the late 2010s). These receptors have no known antigen. These reads were obtained on an Illumina HiSeq 1500. TCRdb passed the public sequencing reads through fastp at Q25 and MiXCR, retaining productive beta sequences. Each entry merges the rows of one CDR3 protein and shows their most common DNA and genes. For this sample there are roughly 500,000 distinct CDR3 sequences; 33% appear just once. The ten largest clones add up to about a sixth of the sample. Explained via the paper, the treatment or condition label denotes: in vitro stimulation with specific CMV peptide epitopes to enrich CMV-specific T cells. This sample comprised cultured PBMCs, obtained from culture after CMV antigen stimulation. The receptor set was obtained from a human donor in good health (CMV status not recorded). Some clones in this sample may be carry-over from other donors' samples.

Details on this clonotype: A much larger clone lies one base from this, so it may be a read error. This chain joins TRBV7-2 and TRBJ1-2; 8 nucleotides agree with TRBD1. Germline V gene data show CDR1 as SGHTA and CDR2 as FQGNSA. This CDR3 contains 13 residues. In nucleotides, the CDR3 is TGTGCCAGCAGCCCGGGACAGGTACTTCAAAATGACTTC. This translates into CASSPGQVLQNDF.

This clonotype showed up just a few times. V usage is TRBV28 and J usage is TRBJ1-2; a weak D match, TRBD1 (6 bases). CDR1 and CDR2 (germline): MDHEN, SYDVKM. The V end lost 6 bases, the J end lost 5 bases, and 13 bases lay between the germline ends. There are 13 residues in the CDR3. CDR3 in DNA: TGTGCCAGCAGATCAGGGGTGGGGTATGGCTACACCTTC. The encoded protein is CASRSGVGYGYTF.

This clonotype turned up a few times. V gene TRBV25-1 combines with J gene TRBJ2-7; D remains unclear. The CDR3 length is 11 residues. V lost 6 bases, J lost 4 bases, and 7 bases lay in between. The germline V gene encodes CDR1 MGHDK and CDR2 SYGVNS. The CDR3 bases are TGTGCCAGCAGGAACGGATACGAGCAGTACTTC. Amino acid sequence: CASRNGYEQYF.

The J gene is TRBJ2-1, the V gene TRBV7-2; TRBD2 aligns across 9 bases. Germline V gene lookup returns CDR1 SGHTA and CDR2 FQGNSA. The length of the CDR3 is 16 residues. Trimming took 4 bases from V and 6 from J; bases not matched to a gene: 10. The CDR3 nucleotides are TGTGCCAGCAGCTCCTTAGCGGGAGTTGGCGTCAATGAGCAGTTCTTC. This encodes CASSSLAGVGVNEQFF. The entire variable domain, with the rest obtained from reference TRBV7-2 and TRBJ2-1, is as follows: GAGVSQSPSNKVTEKGKDVELRCDPISGHTALYWYRQSLGQGLEFLIYFQGNSAPDKSGLPSDRFSAERTGGSVSTLTIQRTQQEDSAVYLCASSSLAGVGVNEQFFGPGTRLTVL.

A word on this clonotype: A much larger clone lies a single base off, so this may be a read error. This chain links TRBV7-2 with TRBJ2-1; TRBD2 matches 7 bases. Per germline, CDR1 SGHTA and CDR2 FQGNSA. CDR3 length: 14 amino acids. V shed 1 base, J shed 9 bases, and the junction held 6 bases outside the gene matches. The CDR3, as DNA: TGTACCAGCAGCTTAGGGACTAGTCTTTCTGAGCAGTTCTTC. This codes for CTSSLGTSLSEQFF.